This TCR beta chain was captured in a study of CD8 T cells in ankylosing spondylitis. Notes on the study in general: In ankylosing spondylitis blood, a motif of several highly homologous TCR beta variants appeared characteristic.

TCRdb re-analysed the 5' RACE reads in MiXCR, keeping a single row per CDR3 protein. The data contain more than 600,000 distinct CDR3 sequences, around 20% of them singletons. Trimming pared 7 bases from V and 5 bases from J, leaving 23 bases between. The CDR3 length is 16 residues. Comments on this clonotype: Its specificity is not known.

The chain uses TRBV12-3 or TRBV12-4 and TRBJ1-2, with D possibly TRBD1 on 6 matching bases. Input material: blood, either unsorted or a sorted T cell fraction (not recorded which). The source is a male donor with ankylosing spondylitis. The CDR3 loop reads CASTLGAAANGYGYTF. The CDR3 nucleotides are TGTGCCAGCACCTTGGGGGCCGCAGCCAACGGGTATGGCTACACCTTC.